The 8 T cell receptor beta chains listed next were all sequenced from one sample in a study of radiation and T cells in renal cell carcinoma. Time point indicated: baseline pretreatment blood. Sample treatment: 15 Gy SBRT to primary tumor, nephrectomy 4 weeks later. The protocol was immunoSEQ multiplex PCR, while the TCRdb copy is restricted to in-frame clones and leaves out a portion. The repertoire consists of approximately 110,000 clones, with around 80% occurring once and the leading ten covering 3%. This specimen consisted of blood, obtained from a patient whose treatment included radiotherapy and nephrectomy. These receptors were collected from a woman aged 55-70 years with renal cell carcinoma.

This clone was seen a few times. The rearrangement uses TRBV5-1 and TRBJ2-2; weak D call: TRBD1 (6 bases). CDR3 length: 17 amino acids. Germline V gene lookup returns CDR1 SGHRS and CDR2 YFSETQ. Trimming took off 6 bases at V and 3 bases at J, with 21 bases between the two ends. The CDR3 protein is CASNRSPTGTDTGELFF. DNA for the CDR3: TGCGCCAGCAACCGAAGCCCTACAGGGACGGACACCGGGGAGCTGTTTTTT. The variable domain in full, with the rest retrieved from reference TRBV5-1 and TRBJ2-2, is KAGVTQTPRYLIKTRGQQVTLSCSPISGHRSVSWYQQTPGQGLQFLFEYFSETQRNKGNFPGRFSGRQFSNSRSEMNVSTLELGDSALYLCASNRSPTGTDTGELFFGEGSRLTVL.

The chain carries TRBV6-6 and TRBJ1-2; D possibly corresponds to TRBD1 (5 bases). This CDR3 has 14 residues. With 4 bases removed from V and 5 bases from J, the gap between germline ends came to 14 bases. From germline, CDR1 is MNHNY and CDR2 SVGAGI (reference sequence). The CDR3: CASSSTPRQYGYTF. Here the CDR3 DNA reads TGTGCCAGCAGTTCTACACCTCGACAGTATGGCTACACCTTC.

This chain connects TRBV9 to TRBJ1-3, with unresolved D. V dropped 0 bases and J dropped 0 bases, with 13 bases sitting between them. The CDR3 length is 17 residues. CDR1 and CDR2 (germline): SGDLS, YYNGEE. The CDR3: CASSVGAQASSGNTIYF. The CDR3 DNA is TGTGCCAGCAGCGTAGGGGCCCAGGCCAGCTCTGGAAACACCATATATTTT.

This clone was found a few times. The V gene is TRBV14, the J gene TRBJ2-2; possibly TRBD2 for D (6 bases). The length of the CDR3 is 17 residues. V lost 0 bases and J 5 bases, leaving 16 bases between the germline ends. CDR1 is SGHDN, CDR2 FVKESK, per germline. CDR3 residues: CASSQENAGMRTGELFF. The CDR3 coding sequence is TGTGCCAGCAGCCAAGAGAATGCGGGGATGAGGACCGGGGAGCTGTTTTTT.

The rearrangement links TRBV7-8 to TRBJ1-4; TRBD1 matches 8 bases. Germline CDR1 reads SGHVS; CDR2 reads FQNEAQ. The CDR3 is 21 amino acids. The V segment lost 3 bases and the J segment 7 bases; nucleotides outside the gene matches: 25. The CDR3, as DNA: TGTGCCAGCAGCTTTAGGCCCACAGTGACAGGGGATAGGAGTTTTTCTGAAAAACTGTTTTTT. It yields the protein CASSFRPTVTGDRSFSEKLFF.

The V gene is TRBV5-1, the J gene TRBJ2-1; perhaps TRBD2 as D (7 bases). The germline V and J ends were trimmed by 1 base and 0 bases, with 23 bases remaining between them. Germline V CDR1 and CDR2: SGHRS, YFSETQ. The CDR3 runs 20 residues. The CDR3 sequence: CASSLRPQGGGLSSYNEQFF. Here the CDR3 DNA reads TGCGCCAGCAGCTTGAGACCACAGGGAGGGGGACTAAGCTCCTACAATGAGCAGTTCTTC.

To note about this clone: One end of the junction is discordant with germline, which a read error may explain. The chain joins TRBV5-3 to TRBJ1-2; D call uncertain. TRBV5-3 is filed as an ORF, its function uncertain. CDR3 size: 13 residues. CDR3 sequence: CASSLISQHGYTF. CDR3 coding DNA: TGTGCCAGCAGCTTAATTAGCCAGCATGGCTACACCTTC.

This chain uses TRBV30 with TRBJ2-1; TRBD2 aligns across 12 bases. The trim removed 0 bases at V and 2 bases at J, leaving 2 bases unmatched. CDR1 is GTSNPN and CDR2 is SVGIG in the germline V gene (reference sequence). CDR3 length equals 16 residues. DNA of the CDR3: TGTGCCTGGAGTGTAACTAGCGGGGGGACCTACAATGAGCAGTTCTTC. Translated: CAWSVTSGGTYNEQFF.